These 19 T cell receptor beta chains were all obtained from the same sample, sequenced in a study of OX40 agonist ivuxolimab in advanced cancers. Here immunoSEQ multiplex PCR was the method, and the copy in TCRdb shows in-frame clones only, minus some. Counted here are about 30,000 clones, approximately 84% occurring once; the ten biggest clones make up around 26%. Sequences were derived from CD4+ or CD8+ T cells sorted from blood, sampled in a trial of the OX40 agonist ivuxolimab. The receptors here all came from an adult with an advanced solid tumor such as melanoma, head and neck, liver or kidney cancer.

The CDR3 here is CASSYGQGGQPQHF. The CDR3 nucleotides are TGTGCCAGCAGCTATGGACAGGGCGGACAGCCCCAGCATTTT. The chain recombines TRBV13 with TRBJ1-5, with 8 bases matching TRBD1. Germline CDR1 is PRHDT and CDR2 is FYEKMQ (reference sequence). There are 14 residues in the CDR3. V gave up 4 bases and J gave up 7 bases; unmatched junction bases: 6.

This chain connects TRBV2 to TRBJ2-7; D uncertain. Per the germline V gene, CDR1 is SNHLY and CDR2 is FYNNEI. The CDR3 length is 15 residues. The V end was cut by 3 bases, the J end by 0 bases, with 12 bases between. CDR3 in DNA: TGTGCCAGCAGTGATCCGGTCTCTTCCTCCTACGAGCAGTACTTC. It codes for CASSDPVSSSYEQYF.

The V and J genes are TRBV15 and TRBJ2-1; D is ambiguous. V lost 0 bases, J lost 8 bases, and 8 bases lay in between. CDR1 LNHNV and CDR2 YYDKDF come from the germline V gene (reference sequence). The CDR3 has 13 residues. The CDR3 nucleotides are TGTGCCACCAGCAGAGACGGGTTCGATGAGCAGTTCTTC. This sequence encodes CATSRDGFDEQFF. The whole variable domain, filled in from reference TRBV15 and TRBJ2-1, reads DAMVIQNPRYQVTQFGKPVTLSCSQTLNHNVMYWYQQKSSQAPKLLFHYYDKDFNNEADTPDNFQSRRPNTSFCFLDIRSPGLGDTAMYLCATSRDGFDEQFFGPGTRLTVL.

The CDR3 DNA reads TGTGCCACCAGCAGAGTTCGGGACGGGGGGGAGACCCAGTACTTC. Translation gives CATSRVRDGGETQYF. The chain joins TRBV15 to TRBJ2-5; 7 positions agree with TRBD2. V was clipped by 1 base and J by 5 bases; unmatched bases: 7. Germline loops: CDR1 LNHNV, CDR2 YYDKDF (reference sequence). The CDR3 spans 15 residues.

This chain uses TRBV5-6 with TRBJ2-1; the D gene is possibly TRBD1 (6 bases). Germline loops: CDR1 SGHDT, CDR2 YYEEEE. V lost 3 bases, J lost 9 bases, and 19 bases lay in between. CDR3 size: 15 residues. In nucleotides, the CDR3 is TGTGCCAGCAGCTCATCAGGGGCAGACCCCCGTGAGCAGTTCTTC. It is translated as CASSSSGADPREQFF. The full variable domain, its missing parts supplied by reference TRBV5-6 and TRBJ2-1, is DAGVTQSPTHLIKTRGQQVTLRCSPKSGHDTVSWYQQALGQGPQFIFQYYEEEERQRGNFPDRFSGHQFPNYSSELNVNALLLGDSALYLCASSSSGADPREQFFGPGTRLTVL.

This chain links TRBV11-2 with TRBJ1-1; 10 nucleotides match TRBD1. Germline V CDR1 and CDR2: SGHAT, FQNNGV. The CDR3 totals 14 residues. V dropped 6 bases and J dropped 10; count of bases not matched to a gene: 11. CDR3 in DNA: TGTGCCAGCAGTTTCGGGACAGGGGCCCGCGTAGCTTTCTTT. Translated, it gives CASSFGTGARVAFF.

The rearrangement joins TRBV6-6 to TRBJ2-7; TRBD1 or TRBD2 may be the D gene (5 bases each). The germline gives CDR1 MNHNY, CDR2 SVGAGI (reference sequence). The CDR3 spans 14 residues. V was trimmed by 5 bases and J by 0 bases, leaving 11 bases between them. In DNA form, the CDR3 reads TGTGCCAGCAGTAGGGACGCCACCTCCTACGAGCAGTACTTC. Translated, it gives CASSRDATSYEQYF.

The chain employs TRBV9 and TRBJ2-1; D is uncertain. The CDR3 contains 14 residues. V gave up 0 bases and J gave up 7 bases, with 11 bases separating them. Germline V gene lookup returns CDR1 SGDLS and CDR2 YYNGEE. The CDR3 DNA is TGTGCCAGCAGCGTAGCGTCGGAAGGGAATGAGCAGTTCTTC. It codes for CASSVASEGNEQFF.

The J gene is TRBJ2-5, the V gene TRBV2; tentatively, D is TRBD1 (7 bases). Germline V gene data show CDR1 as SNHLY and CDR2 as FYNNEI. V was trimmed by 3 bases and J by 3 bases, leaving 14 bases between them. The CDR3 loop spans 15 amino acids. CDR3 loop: CASSEGQGGEETQYF. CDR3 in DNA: TGTGCCAGCAGTGAGGGGCAGGGGGGTGAAGAGACCCAGTACTTC.

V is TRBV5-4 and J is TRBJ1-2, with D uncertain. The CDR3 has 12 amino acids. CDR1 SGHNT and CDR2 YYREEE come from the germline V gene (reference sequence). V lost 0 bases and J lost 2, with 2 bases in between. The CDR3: CASSLGNYGYTF. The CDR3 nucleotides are TGTGCCAGCAGCTTGGGGAACTATGGCTACACCTTC.

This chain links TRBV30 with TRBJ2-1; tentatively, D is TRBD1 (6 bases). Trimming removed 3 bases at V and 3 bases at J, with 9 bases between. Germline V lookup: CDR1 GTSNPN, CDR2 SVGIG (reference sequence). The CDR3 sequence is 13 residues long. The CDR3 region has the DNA TGTGCCTGGAGACGGACAGTCTACAATGAGCAGTTCTTC. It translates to CAWRRTVYNEQFF.

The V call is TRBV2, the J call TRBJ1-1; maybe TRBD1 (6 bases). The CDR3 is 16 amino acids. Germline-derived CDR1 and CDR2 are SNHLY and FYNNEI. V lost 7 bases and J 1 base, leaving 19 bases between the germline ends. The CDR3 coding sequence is TGTGCCAGCATGAGGCGGGGGGCGGCAGGGAACACTGAAGCTTTCTTT. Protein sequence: CASMRRGAAGNTEAFF.

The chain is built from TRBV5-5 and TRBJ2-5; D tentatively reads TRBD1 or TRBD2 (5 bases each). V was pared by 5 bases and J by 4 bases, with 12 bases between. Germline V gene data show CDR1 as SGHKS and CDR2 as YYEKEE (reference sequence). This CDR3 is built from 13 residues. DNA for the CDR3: TGTGCCAGCAGTAGGGACCTCCCAGAGACCCAGTACTTC. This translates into CASSRDLPETQYF.

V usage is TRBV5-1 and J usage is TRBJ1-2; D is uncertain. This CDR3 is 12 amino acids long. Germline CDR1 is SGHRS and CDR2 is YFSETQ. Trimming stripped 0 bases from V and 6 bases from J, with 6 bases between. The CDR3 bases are TGCGCCAGCAGCTTGGTCGGGGATGGCTACACCTTC. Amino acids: CASSLVGDGYTF.

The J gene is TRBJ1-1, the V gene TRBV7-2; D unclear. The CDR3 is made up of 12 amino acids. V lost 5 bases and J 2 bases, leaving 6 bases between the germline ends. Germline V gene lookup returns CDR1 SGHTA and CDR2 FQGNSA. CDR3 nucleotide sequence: TGTGCCAGCAGCCTAATAAACACTGAAGCTTTCTTT. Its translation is CASSLINTEAFF.

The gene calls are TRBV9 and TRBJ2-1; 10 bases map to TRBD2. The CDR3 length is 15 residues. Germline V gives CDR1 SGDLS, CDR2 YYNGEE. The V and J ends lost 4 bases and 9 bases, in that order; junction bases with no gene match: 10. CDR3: CASSPGLAVLGEQFF. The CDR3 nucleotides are TGTGCCAGCAGCCCCGGACTAGCGGTCCTAGGTGAGCAGTTCTTC.

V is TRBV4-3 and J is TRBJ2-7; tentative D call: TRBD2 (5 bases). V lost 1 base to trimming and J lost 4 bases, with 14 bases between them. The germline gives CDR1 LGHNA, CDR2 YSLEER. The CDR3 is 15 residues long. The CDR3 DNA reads TGCGCCAGCAGCCAAGGTGTCCGGGGATGGTACGAGCAGTACTTC. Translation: CASSQGVRGWYEQYF.

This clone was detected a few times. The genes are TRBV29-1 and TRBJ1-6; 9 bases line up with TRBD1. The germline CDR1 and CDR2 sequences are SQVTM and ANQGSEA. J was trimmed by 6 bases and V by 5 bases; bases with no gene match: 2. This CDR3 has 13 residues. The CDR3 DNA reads TGCAGCGTTATGGACAGGGGTAATTCACCCCTCCACTTT. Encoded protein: CSVMDRGNSPLHF.

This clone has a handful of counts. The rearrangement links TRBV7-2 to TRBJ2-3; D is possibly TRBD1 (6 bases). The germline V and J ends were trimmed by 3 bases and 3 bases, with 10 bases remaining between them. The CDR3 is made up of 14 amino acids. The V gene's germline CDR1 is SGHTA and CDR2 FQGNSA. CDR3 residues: CASSLAGATDTQYF. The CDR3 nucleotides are TGTGCCAGCAGCTTGGCAGGGGCTACAGATACGCAGTATTTT.